This T cell receptor (beta chain) was sequenced in a study of T cells expressing NK-cell markers. Study details: It was sorted CD3+CD56+NKG2C+, CD3+CD56+NKG2C- and CD3+CD56-NKG2C+ T cells that supplied the TCR beta repertoires.

It was by 5'RACE template switching with UMIs that TCR beta cDNA was made. TCRdb derives one entry per CDR3 protein from the 5' RACE reads, leaving out DNA. This sample's table reports 550,000 or so distinct CDR3 sequences. The CDR3 totals 13 residues. Germline V gene sequence: CDR1 SQVTM, CDR2 ANQGSEA. Input material: blood T cells: a sorted CD56 or NKG2C T cell subset, CD4+ or CD8+ T cells, or bulk PBMC T cells (not recorded which). V is TRBV29-1 and J is TRBJ2-1; the D call of TRBD1 rests on TCRdb alone, since no DNA is present to check it. The sequence was obtained from a young man in good health. Here the CDR3 reads CSESRDTGNEQFF.